The 9 T cell receptor beta chains below come from one sample, sequenced in a study of OX40 agonist ivuxolimab in advanced cancers. Libraries were prepared by immunoSEQ multiplex PCR; TCRdb keeps only in-frame clonotypes and omits some of them. Of 35,000 to 45,000 clones in the sample, 70% to 90% are singletons; the top ten hold around 2.7%. This material consisted of CD4+ or CD8+ T cells sorted from blood, taken in a trial of the OX40 agonist ivuxolimab. All receptors derive from an adult with an advanced solid tumor such as melanoma, head and neck, liver or kidney cancer.

The rearrangement joins TRBV7-8 to TRBJ2-5; D is unclear. The V end was cut by 5 bases, the J end by 5 bases, with 12 bases between. The germline CDR1 and CDR2 sequences are SGHVS and FQNEAQ. The CDR3 runs 13 residues. The CDR3 loop reads CASSPQGTETQYF. The CDR3 DNA reads TGTGCCAGCAGCCCGCAAGGTACCGAGACCCAGTACTTC.

This clone has a single count. J is TRBJ2-3 and V is TRBV6-1; no firm D call. Germline V gene lookup returns CDR1 MNHNS and CDR2 SASEGT. Between the trimmed V and J ends, which lost 5 bases and 2 bases, there was a span of 8 bases. The CDR3 length is 13 residues. The DNA of the CDR3 is TGTGCCAGCAGTCAATCATTCACAGATACGCAGTATTTT. Translated: CASSQSFTDTQYF.

This rearrangement joins TRBV6-6 to TRBJ1-1; D remains ambiguous. The CDR3 loop spans 13 amino acids. The germline V gene encodes CDR1 MNHNY and CDR2 SVGAGI (reference sequence). The ends were cut back, 0 bases at V and 8 bases at J, with 10 bases in the middle. The CDR3 DNA reads as TGTGCCAGCAGTTACTCGGAAGCAGCCGAAGCTTTCTTT. Protein sequence: CASSYSEAAEAFF.

The chain carries TRBV6-6 and TRBJ2-7, with unresolved D. V lost 0 bases to trimming and J lost 2 bases, with 11 bases between them. Germline-derived CDR1 and CDR2 are MNHNY and SVGAGI (reference sequence). The CDR3 is made up of 15 amino acids. The CDR3 DNA reads TGTGCCAGCAGTTACTCGGGGTCGGGTACCTACGAGCAGTACTTC. This translates into CASSYSGSGTYEQYF.

This sequence joins TRBV6-5 and TRBJ2-1; 12 nucleotides line up with TRBD2. The CDR3 runs 14 residues. V lost 7 bases, J lost 6 bases, and 4 bases stayed unmatched. CDR1 MNHEY and CDR2 SVGAGI come from the germline V gene. The CDR3 region is CASKTGLAGNEQFF. The CDR3 nucleotides are TGTGCCAGCAAAACGGGACTAGCGGGCAATGAGCAGTTCTTC.

This clone turned up a few times. The V gene is TRBV15, the J gene TRBJ2-7, with 7 bases lining up with TRBD2. Germline V CDR1 and CDR2: LNHNV, YYDKDF (reference sequence). The J segment lost 2 bases and the V segment lost 10 bases, leaving 8 bases of the junction unmatched. The CDR3 has 13 amino acids. CDR3 loop: CASRAAGAYEQYF. CDR3 DNA: TGTGCCAGCCGGGCTGCGGGAGCCTACGAGCAGTACTTC. Looking up the rest from reference TRBV15 and TRBJ2-7 gives the full variable domain: DAMVIQNPRYQVTQFGKPVTLSCSQTLNHNVMYWYQQKSSQAPKLLFHYYDKDFNNEADTPDNFQSRRPNTSFCFLDIRSPGLGDTAMYLCASRAAGAYEQYFGPGTRLTVT.

The V call is TRBV11-1, the J call TRBJ2-7; D is unclear. CDR3 size: 14 residues. V lost 4 bases and J lost 7, with 17 bases in between. Germline CDR1 SGHAT, CDR2 FQDESV (reference sequence). In nucleotides, the CDR3 is TGTGCCAGCAGCTCCCGGGCCCCCAACTGGGAGCAGTACTTC. Its protein product is CASSSRAPNWEQYF.

Note on this clone: The sample holds other DNA sequences that translate to the same CDR3. This chain uses TRBV25-1 with TRBJ1-1; no clear D gene. From germline, CDR1 is MGHDK and CDR2 SYGVNS. The CDR3 has 16 residues. The DNA of the CDR3 is TGTGCTAGCGAGAACCATCGACTTGATGTGGGCACTGAAGCTTTCTTT. This encodes CASENHRLDVGTEAFF.

V and J are TRBV4-2 and TRBJ2-7, with D tentatively TRBD1 (6 bases). Germline loops: CDR1 LGHNA, CDR2 YNFKEQ. The CDR3 consists of 16 residues. The V end was cut by 1 base, the J end by 2 bases, with 15 bases between. The CDR3 nucleotides read TGTGCCAGCAGCCAAGGGTTGGACAGTCGAACCTACGAGCAGTACTTC. This encodes CASSQGLDSRTYEQYF.